The 8 T cell receptor beta chains reported below all come from one sample, sequenced in a study of shared clonotypes between healthy human individuals. TCRdb's copy holds only in-frame clones and misses some; the assay was immunoSEQ multiplex PCR. The profile shows about 330,000 clones, roughly 70% of them singletons. Sequencing used memory CD4+ T cells sorted from blood. Noted subset: CD45RA-negative fraction. The receptors stem from a man aged 25 to 40 in good health.

The J gene is TRBJ2-2, the V gene TRBV5-1, with D unclear. CDR1 is SGHRS, CDR2 YFSETQ, per germline. This CDR3 has 16 amino acids. With 6 bases removed from V and 6 bases from J, the gap between germline ends came to 21 bases. As DNA, the CDR3 is TGCGCCAGCAATAAGGGTGGGTCCACAGAGCCCGGGGAGCTGTTTTTT. As protein: CASNKGGSTEPGELFF.

This clone was seen only a few times. The gene calls are TRBV5-1 and TRBJ2-7, with D unclear. V gave up 0 bases and J gave up 3 bases, with 7 bases separating them. The CDR3 contains 13 residues. Germline CDR1 and CDR2: SGHRS and YFSETQ. The CDR3 protein is CASSLESFYEQYF. CDR3 DNA sequence: TGCGCCAGCAGCTTGGAATCTTTCTACGAGCAGTACTTC.

The V call is TRBV21-1, the J call TRBJ1-2. TRBV21-1 is an annotated pseudogene. This CDR3 contains 13 residues. In nucleotides, the CDR3 is TGTGCCAGAGCCCAAGGGGAGGACTATGGCTACACCTTC. Encoded protein: CARAQGEDYGYTF.

The chain combines TRBV2 with TRBJ2-5; tentatively, D is TRBD1 or TRBD2 (5 bases each). Per the germline V gene, CDR1 is SNHLY and CDR2 is FYNNEI. Trimming removed 2 bases from V and 6 bases from J, with 22 bases in between. CDR3 size: 17 residues. CDR3 nucleotides: TGTGCCAGCAGTGAACGTACCGGGACCAATAATCGGCAGACCCAGTACTTC. As protein: CASSERTGTNNRQTQYF.

In this sample, this clone turned up once. In the same sample, other DNA sequences code for this CDR3. This chain links TRBV19 with TRBJ2-3, with 10 bases aligning to TRBD2. Germline V lookup: CDR1 LNHDA, CDR2 SQIVND (reference sequence). J lost 4 bases, V lost 3 bases, and 4 bases had no gene match. This CDR3 is built from 15 residues. Here the CDR3 reads CASSILAGGPDTQYF. CDR3 coding DNA: TGTGCCAGTAGTATTTTAGCGGGAGGACCAGATACGCAGTATTTT.

The J gene is TRBJ1-1, the V gene TRBV7-9; 9 positions match TRBD1. With 1 base clipped from V and 6 bases from J, the junction kept 3 bases outside the gene matches. The CDR3 has 14 amino acids. Germline V lookup: CDR1 SEHNR, CDR2 FQNEAQ (reference sequence). The CDR3: CASSLGQGDAEAFF. For the CDR3, the DNA is TGTGCCAGCAGCTTAGGACAGGGGGACGCTGAAGCTTTCTTT. Variable domain in full (rest from reference TRBV7-9 and TRBJ1-1): DTGVSQNPRHKITKRGQNVTFRCDPISEHNRLYWYRQTLGQGPEFLTYFQNEAQLEKSRLLSDRFSAERPKGSFSTLEIQRTEQGDSAMYLCASSLGQGDAEAFFGQGTRLTVV.

The chain joins TRBV2 to TRBJ2-1; D gene unclear. V lost 2 bases and J lost 5, with 10 bases in between. Germline loops: CDR1 SNHLY, CDR2 FYNNEI. This CDR3 spans 14 amino acids. CDR3 amino acids: CASSERWQNNEQFF. The CDR3, as DNA: TGTGCCAGCAGTGAACGGTGGCAGAACAATGAGCAGTTCTTC. Looking up the rest from reference TRBV2 and TRBJ2-1 gives the full variable domain: EPEVTQTPSHQVTQMGQEVILRCVPISNHLYFYWYRQILGQKVEFLVSFYNNEISEKSEIFDDQFSVERPDGSNFTLKIRSTKLEDSAMYFCASSERWQNNEQFFGPGTRLTVL.

CDR3 in amino acids: CATASGTRYNEQFF. The DNA of the CDR3 is TGTGCCACCGCCTCCGGGACTCGCTACAATGAGCAGTTCTTC. V gene TRBV6-5 combines with J gene TRBJ2-1, with D maybe TRBD2 (6 bases). Germline V gives CDR1 MNHEY, CDR2 SVGAGI. This CDR3 spans 14 amino acids. The ends were cut back, 10 bases at V and 3 bases at J, with 16 bases in the middle.